These 30 T cell receptor beta chains were sequenced from one sample in a study of blood T cell repertoires in COVID-19. TCRdb keeps only in-frame clones here, not all; method: immunoSEQ multiplex PCR. The data hold under 300,000 clones, with 80% to 90% observed a single time. Sequencing input: peripheral blood. The origin of the receptors is a man in his forties who had recovered from COVID-19.

In DNA form, the CDR3 reads TGTGCCAGCAGCCCTTGGGCTAGCGGGGACGGGAACACCGGGGAGCTGTTTTTT. Its translation is CASSPWASGDGNTGELFF. The chain combines TRBV28 with TRBJ2-2; 9 bases map to TRBD2. Trimming took 6 bases from V and 1 from J; bases not matched to a gene: 12. Germline V gives CDR1 MDHEN, CDR2 SYDVKM. CDR3 length equals 18 residues.

The gene calls are TRBV5-4 and TRBJ2-5; 8 bases map to TRBD1. Trimming took 7 bases from V and 1 from J; bases not matched to a gene: 3. There are 13 residues in the CDR3. Germline values: CDR1 SGHNT, CDR2 YYREEE (reference sequence). The CDR3 DNA reads TGTGCCAGCGGTGACAGGGGCCAAGAGACCCAGTACTTC. Translation gives CASGDRGQETQYF.

The chain employs TRBV11-2 and TRBJ2-1; a weak D match, TRBD2 (6 bases). The CDR3 is 16 residues long. Trimming shortened V by 4 bases and J by 4 bases, and 17 bases separated the two germline ends. Germline CDR1 reads SGHAT; CDR2 reads FQNNGV. The CDR3 nucleotides are TGTGCCAGCAGCTCCGTGTCTGGGGGGATTTACAATGAGCAGTTCTTC. It codes for CASSSVSGGIYNEQFF.

This chain joins TRBV7-2 and TRBJ1-2; 10 nucleotides line up with TRBD1. J gave up 7 bases and V 4 bases, and 9 bases lay outside the gene matches. Germline V gene data show CDR1 as SGHTA and CDR2 as FQGNSA. The CDR3 is 15 residues long. The CDR3 DNA sequence: TGTGCCAGCAGCTACAGTTCAGGACAGGGGGGTGGCTACACCTTC. This encodes CASSYSSGQGGGYTF.

J is TRBJ2-5 and V is TRBV10-2; possible D gene TRBD2, 5 bases. Per the germline V gene, CDR1 is WSHSY and CDR2 is SAAADI. V was shortened by 11 bases and J by 1 base, with 20 bases between the two germline ends. The CDR3 totals 15 residues. The CDR3 protein is CAASQVKGGQETQYF. DNA of the CDR3: TGCGCCGCAAGCCAGGTTAAAGGAGGCCAAGAGACCCAGTACTTC.

The J gene is TRBJ1-5, the V gene TRBV5-1; tentative D call: TRBD1 (5 bases). This CDR3 region has 14 residues. Germline values: CDR1 SGHRS, CDR2 YFSETQ. Trimming pared 4 bases from V and 6 bases from J, leaving 14 bases between. CDR3 DNA sequence: TGCGCCAGCAGCGGGGGGGACGAAGGTCAGCCCCAGCATTTT. Translating it yields CASSGGDEGQPQHF.

The chain links TRBV5-1 to TRBJ2-4; D is perhaps TRBD2 (6 bases). CDR1 SGHRS and CDR2 YFSETQ come from the germline V gene. The CDR3 consists of 15 residues. V was pared by 4 bases and J by 8 bases, with 19 bases between. CDR3 sequence reads: CASSPGRSRRDIQYF. The CDR3 nucleotides read TGCGCCAGCAGCCCGGGACGGTCTAGGAGGGACATTCAGTACTTC.

This sequence joins TRBV3-1 (or the pseudogene TRBV3-2) and TRBJ2-1; D remains unclear. This CDR3 has 11 residues. V was cut by 7 bases and J by 3 bases, with 4 bases left in between. Germline CDR1 reads LGHDT; CDR2 reads YNNKEL (reference sequence). The CDR3 DNA reads TGTGCCAGCACGAGCTACAATGAGCAGTTCTTC. Residues: CASTSYNEQFF.

The chain links TRBV7-8 to TRBJ2-7; possible D gene TRBD2, 6 bases. CDR1 and CDR2 from the germline V gene are SGHVS and FQNEAQ. V was cut by 1 base and J by 5 bases, with 12 bases left in between. The CDR3 has 14 residues. The CDR3 reads CASSLETSLHEQYF. For the CDR3, the DNA is TGTGCCAGCAGCTTAGAAACTAGCCTCCACGAGCAGTACTTC. Full variable domain (outside the CDR3, taken from reference TRBV7-8 and TRBJ2-7): GAGVSQSPRYKVAKRGQDVALRCDPISGHVSLFWYQQALGQGPEFLTYFQNEAQLDKSGLPSDRFFAERPEGSVSTLKIQRTQQEDSAVYLCASSLETSLHEQYFGPGTRLTVT.

This clone was counted only a few times. CDR3 amino acids: CSASSDLRKQYF. The CDR3 region has the DNA TGCAGTGCTAGTTCAGACTTGAGGAAGCAGTACTTC. The chain is built from TRBV20-1 and TRBJ2-7, with D hard to call. From germline, CDR1 is DFQATT and CDR2 SNEGSKA (reference sequence). Trimming shortened V by 3 bases and J by 8 bases, and 14 bases separated the two germline ends. The CDR3 loop spans 12 amino acids.

The chain employs TRBV27 and TRBJ2-7, with 8 nucleotides matching TRBD2. The CDR3 spans 14 residues. Per the germline V gene, CDR1 is MNHEY and CDR2 is SMNVEV (reference sequence). Germline trimming cut 7 bases from V and 2 bases from J; bases unmatched to any gene: 7. The CDR3 DNA reads as TGTGCCAGCACCTGGGGACTAGGCGCCTACGAGCAGTACTTC. The encoded protein is CASTWGLGAYEQYF.

The rearrangement uses TRBV7-9 and TRBJ2-3; D gene uncertain. The CDR3 is 12 amino acids. V was cut by 2 bases and J by 5 bases, with 5 bases left in between. Germline lookup yields CDR1 SEHNR and CDR2 FQNEAQ (reference sequence). CDR3 bases: TGTGCCAGCAGCTTATCGGGAGATACGCAGTATTTT. Protein sequence: CASSLSGDTQYF.

Only a few counts were recorded for this clone. The genes are TRBV6-5 and TRBJ1-1; the match to TRBD1 covers 7 bases. Germline values: CDR1 MNHEY, CDR2 SVGAGI. This CDR3 has 12 residues. V shed 2 bases, J shed 10 bases, and the junction held 4 bases outside the gene matches. The CDR3 region is CASSYRGRGAFF. Written as DNA, the CDR3 is TGTGCCAGCAGTTACAGGGGGCGAGGAGCTTTCTTT.

This clone was detected only once. The chain is built from TRBV3-1 (or the pseudogene TRBV3-2) and TRBJ2-3; 8 positions match TRBD1. J was trimmed by 6 bases and V by 0 bases; bases with no gene match: 14. The CDR3 consists of 18 residues. In germline, CDR1 is LGHDT, CDR2 YNNKEL (reference sequence). CDR3 region: CASSQDLGTGPQSDTQYF. The CDR3 coding sequence is TGTGCCAGCAGCCAAGATCTAGGGACAGGACCCCAATCGGATACGCAGTATTTT.

The V and J genes are TRBV5-4 and TRBJ2-7, with 7 bases fitting TRBD1. This CDR3 has 15 residues. Germline-derived CDR1 and CDR2 are SGHNT and YYREEE (reference sequence). The junction had 6 bases not matched to a gene; V was cut back by 3 bases and J by 0 bases. This chain's CDR3 is CASSSPGQSSYEQYF. The CDR3 DNA follows: TGTGCCAGCAGCTCTCCGGGACAGAGCTCCTACGAGCAGTACTTC.

V usage is TRBV13 and J usage is TRBJ1-2; D is unresolved. Looked up from germline, CDR1 is PRHDT and CDR2 is FYEKMQ (reference sequence). Trimming removed 5 bases at V and 1 base at J, with 14 bases between. The CDR3 has 15 residues. The CDR3 DNA sequence: TGTGCCAGCAGCGGTTATCATACTTTTAACTATGGCTACACCTTC. Protein sequence: CASSGYHTFNYGYTF.

This chain connects TRBV9 to TRBJ2-5, with 8 positions matching TRBD1. V dropped 3 bases and J dropped 2; count of bases not matched to a gene: 9. This CDR3 comprises 16 residues. The germline V gene encodes CDR1 SGDLS and CDR2 YYNGEE. The CDR3 region has the DNA TGTGCCAGCAGCGCGCCGGGACAGGACTTACAAGAGACCCAGTACTTC. This gives the protein CASSAPGQDLQETQYF.

The CDR3 nucleotides read TGCGCCAGCAGTGAGGTTTTGGAGGCCGGGGAGCTGTTTTTT. It codes for CASSEVLEAGELFF. V usage is TRBV10-1 and J usage is TRBJ2-2; D may be TRBD2 (5 bases). The CDR3 totals 14 residues. CDR1 is WNHNN, CDR2 SYGVQD, per germline (reference sequence). V dropped 2 bases and J dropped 6 bases, with 10 bases sitting between them.

This clone was detected only once. This chain joins TRBV28 and TRBJ2-5, with TRBD1 matching 8 bases. CDR1 and CDR2 (germline): MDHEN, SYDVKM. This CDR3 contains 16 residues. The V gene end was trimmed by 4 bases and the J gene end by 4 bases; junction bases not matched to a gene: 11. As DNA, the CDR3 is TGTGCCAGCAGTTCCCACCGGACAGGGAATAGAGAGACCCAGTACTTC. Its protein is CASSSHRTGNRETQYF.

The chain carries TRBV19 and TRBJ2-7; D not certain. V was pared by 7 bases and J by 3 bases, with 13 bases between. Germline-derived CDR1 and CDR2 are LNHDA and SQIVND (reference sequence). The CDR3 is made up of 13 amino acids. The CDR3 spells CASKISGGYEQYF. The CDR3 nucleotides read TGTGCCAGTAAGATCTCCGGCGGCTACGAGCAGTACTTC.

The genes are TRBV2 and TRBJ1-6; TRBD1 might be the D (6 bases). The V end was cut by 4 bases, the J end by 7 bases, with 17 bases between. CDR3 size: 16 residues. CDR1 SNHLY and CDR2 FYNNEI come from the germline V gene. In DNA, the CDR3 is TGTGCCAGCAGTGCAAATACGGGACACGTCAATTCACCCCTCCACTTT. Translation gives CASSANTGHVNSPLHF.

The rearrangement joins TRBV5-5 to TRBJ1-2; 8 bases agree with TRBD1. The CDR3 is 13 residues long. The J segment lost 8 bases and the V segment lost 0 bases, leaving 3 bases of the junction unmatched. The germline CDR1 and CDR2 sequences are SGHKS and YYEKEE (reference sequence). CDR3 in DNA: TGTGCCAGCAGCTTGGCCAGGGGGCCCGGCTACACCTTC. As protein: CASSLARGPGYTF.

The chain couples TRBV10-3 to TRBJ2-5; 9 positions agree with TRBD2. V dropped 1 base and J dropped 6; count of bases not matched to a gene: 6. Germline V lookup: CDR1 ENHRY, CDR2 SYGVKD. There are 15 residues in the CDR3. The CDR3 loop reads CAISEFGGRGKTQYF. As DNA, the CDR3 is TGTGCCATCAGTGAGTTTGGCGGGAGGGGGAAGACCCAGTACTTC.

V and J are TRBV2 and TRBJ1-1; D may be TRBD1 (5 bases). Per the germline V gene, CDR1 is SNHLY and CDR2 is FYNNEI. The V end lost 3 bases, the J end lost 8 bases, and 7 bases lay between the germline ends. The CDR3 totals 11 residues. The chain's CDR3 is CASSEYREAFF. The DNA for the CDR3 is TGTGCCAGCAGTGAGTACAGGGAAGCTTTCTTT.

This chain connects TRBV9 to TRBJ2-7; D is perhaps TRBD1 (5 bases). Trimming removed 0 bases at V and 0 bases at J, with 10 bases between. CDR3 length equals 15 residues. Germline CDR1 SGDLS, CDR2 YYNGEE. The CDR3 DNA follows: TGTGCCAGCAGCGTAGTTGACAGTAGCTCCTACGAGCAGTACTTC. It yields the protein CASSVVDSSSYEQYF.

The CDR3 reads CASSRENYGYTF. CDR3 coding DNA: TGTGCCAGCTCACGGGAGAACTATGGCTACACCTTC. The chain recombines TRBV18 with TRBJ1-2, with D hard to call. Germline V lookup: CDR1 KGHSH, CDR2 LQKENI. V shed 4 bases and J shed 2 bases, with 5 bases lying between them. The CDR3 length is 12 residues.

The DNA of the CDR3 is TGTGCCAGCAGTGACGTGACAGGGGGCGGGGAGCTGTTTTTT. Its translation: CASSDVTGGGELFF. The genes are TRBV2 and TRBJ2-2; TRBD1 aligns across 9 bases. The V gene end was trimmed by 3 bases and the J gene end by 7 bases; junction bases not matched to a gene: 3. The CDR3 sequence is 14 residues long. Per germline, CDR1 SNHLY and CDR2 FYNNEI.

The chain combines TRBV10-1 with TRBJ2-7; D may be TRBD2 (5 bases). Germline values: CDR1 WNHNN, CDR2 SYGVQD (reference sequence). The CDR3 spans 15 residues. V lost 3 bases to trimming and J lost 1 base, with 13 bases between them. CDR3 coding DNA: TGCGCCAGCAGTGAAGCCAGCGGTTGGTCCTACGAGCAGTACTTC. Translation: CASSEASGWSYEQYF.

V gene TRBV12-3 or TRBV12-4 combines with J gene TRBJ2-2, with D unresolved. The V end was cut by 7 bases, the J end by 1 base, with 7 bases between. The CDR3 covers 13 residues. The CDR3 coding sequence is TGTGCCAGCACCCCTGTGAACACCGGGGAGCTGTTTTTT. Its protein is CASTPVNTGELFF.

J is TRBJ2-2 and V is TRBV10-1, with D tentatively TRBD2 (5 bases). With 2 bases removed from V and 6 bases from J, the gap between germline ends came to 10 bases. The germline V gene encodes CDR1 WNHNN and CDR2 SYGVQD (reference sequence). This CDR3 spans 14 amino acids. The CDR3 DNA is TGCGCCAGCAGTGAGAGAGGACTCCCCGGGGAGCTGTTTTTT. It translates to CASSERGLPGELFF.